The 7 T cell receptor beta chains below were found in one sample sequenced in a study of human T cells and chemical hapten exposure. Using its own MiXCR run on the RACE reads, TCRdb lists one record per CDR3 protein. The repertoire holds about 260,000 distinct CDR3 sequences, with about 9% as singletons. Stated time point: pre-sensitization, week 0. Treatment defined: therapeutic diphenylcyclopropenone sensitization with weekly scalp DPC. Here the sequenced sample was whole blood, taken in connection with sensitization to the hapten diphenylcyclopropenone (DPC). These receptors were obtained from a woman aged 40 to 50 with alopecia areata. Some clones in this sample may be carry-over from other donors' samples.

In nucleotides, the CDR3 is TGCAGCGTTGAAGATCGACGAGGGATCGACTACGAGCAGTACTTC. This sequence encodes CSVEDRRGIDYEQYF. The rearrangement joins TRBV29-1 to TRBJ2-7; possible D gene TRBD2, 5 bases. Germline V CDR1 and CDR2: SQVTM, ANQGSEA. The CDR3 extends over 15 amino acids. Trimming removed 0 bases from V and 3 bases from J, with 15 bases in between.

This clonotype was recorded many times. The chain links TRBV29-1 to TRBJ2-6; the D is unclear. The CDR3 extends over 15 amino acids. Germline CDR1 reads SQVTM; CDR2 reads ANQGSEA. V lost 7 bases to trimming and J lost 0 bases, with 13 bases between them. The CDR3 is CSAQLTFSGANVLTF. CDR3 in DNA: TGCAGCGCCCAGCTGACCTTCTCTGGGGCCAACGTCCTGACTTTC. The full variable domain, in which reference TRBV29-1 and TRBJ2-6 provide the parts outside the CDR3, is SAVISQKPSRDICQRGTSLTIQCQVDSQVTMMFWYRQQPGQSLTLIATANQGSEATYESGFVIDKFPISRPNLTFSTLTVSNMSPEDSSIYLCSAQLTFSGANVLTFGAGSRLTVL.

The V gene is TRBV28, the J gene TRBJ2-7; D unclear. Germline loops: CDR1 MDHEN, CDR2 SYDVKM. Between the trimmed V and J ends, which lost 6 bases and 2 bases, there was a span of 11 bases. The CDR3 has 13 amino acids. This chain's CDR3 is CASSQHGPYEQYF. Written as DNA, the CDR3 is TGTGCCAGCAGCCAACATGGGCCCTACGAGCAGTACTTC.

This clonotype was counted a few times. This chain connects TRBV6-2 or TRBV6-3 to TRBJ2-3; either TRBD1 or TRBD2 may supply D (5 bases each). Per germline, CDR1 MNHEY and CDR2 SVGEGT. The CDR3 covers 16 residues. Between the trimmed V and J ends, which lost 7 bases and 0 bases, there was a span of 17 bases. CDR3 coding DNA: TGTGCCAGCACCGAGGAGAGGGGTACTAGCACAGATACGCAGTATTTT. Amino acid sequence: CASTEERGTSTDTQYF.

This clonotype appeared a few times. The chain joins TRBV10-3 to TRBJ2-3, with D maybe TRBD1 (5 bases). The V and J ends lost 7 bases and 1 base respectively, with 12 bases between them. The CDR3 is made up of 14 amino acids. Germline loops: CDR1 ENHRY, CDR2 SYGVKD. In nucleotides, the CDR3 is TGTGCCATCACGTGGGGCGCGGGCACAGATACGCAGTATTTT. This gives the protein CAITWGAGTDTQYF.

This clonotype appeared a few times. As DNA, the CDR3 is TGCAGCGTTGAAATAGCGAGCACAGATACGCAGTATTTT. This sequence encodes CSVEIASTDTQYF. V gene TRBV29-1 combines with J gene TRBJ2-3, with D possibly TRBD2 on 5 matching bases. The V end lost 2 bases, the J end lost 0 bases, and 6 bases lay between the germline ends. The CDR3 spans 13 residues. Germline CDR1 SQVTM, CDR2 ANQGSEA.

This clonotype appeared a few times. The chain uses TRBV29-1 and TRBJ2-3; D ambiguous. The ends were cut back, 5 bases at V and 3 bases at J, with 12 bases in the middle. This CDR3 has 13 amino acids. In germline, CDR1 is SQVTM, CDR2 ANQGSEA. DNA of the CDR3: TGCAGCGTTAACGAGCGTTGGACAGATACGCAGTATTTT. It codes for CSVNERWTDTQYF.